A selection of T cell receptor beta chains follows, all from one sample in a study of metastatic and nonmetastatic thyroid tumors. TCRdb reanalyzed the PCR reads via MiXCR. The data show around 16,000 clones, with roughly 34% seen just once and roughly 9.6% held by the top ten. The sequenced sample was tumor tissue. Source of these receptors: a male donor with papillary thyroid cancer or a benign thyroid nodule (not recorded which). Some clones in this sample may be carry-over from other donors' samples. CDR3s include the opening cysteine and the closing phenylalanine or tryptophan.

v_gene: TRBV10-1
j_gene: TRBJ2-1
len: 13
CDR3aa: CASSDSSGSREFF

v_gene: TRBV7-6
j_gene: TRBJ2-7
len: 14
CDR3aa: CASSNGQGDPEQYF

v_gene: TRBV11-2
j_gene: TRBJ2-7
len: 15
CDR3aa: CASSFWGWEGYEQYF

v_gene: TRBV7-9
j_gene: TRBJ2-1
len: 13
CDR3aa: CASSSQGNDEQFF

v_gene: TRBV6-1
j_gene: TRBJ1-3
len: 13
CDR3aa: CAIRQGPRNTIYF

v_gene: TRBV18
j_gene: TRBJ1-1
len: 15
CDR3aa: CASSPRTGDVTEAFF

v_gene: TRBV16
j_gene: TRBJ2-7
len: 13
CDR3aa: CASSPHNSYEQYF

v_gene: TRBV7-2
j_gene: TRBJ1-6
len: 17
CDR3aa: CASSFVSGSSYNSPLHF

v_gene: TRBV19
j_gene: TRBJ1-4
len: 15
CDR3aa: CASRLWAGANEKLFF

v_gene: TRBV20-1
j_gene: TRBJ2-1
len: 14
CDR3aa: CSAILAREGYEQFF

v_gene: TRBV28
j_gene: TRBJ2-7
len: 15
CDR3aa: CASSPGTSGKYEQYF

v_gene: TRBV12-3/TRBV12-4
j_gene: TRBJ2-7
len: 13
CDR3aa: CASTVGALGEQYF

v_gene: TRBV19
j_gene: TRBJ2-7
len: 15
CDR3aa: CASSPRFEWSYEQYF

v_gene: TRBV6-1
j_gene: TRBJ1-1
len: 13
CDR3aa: CASSIISGSEAFF

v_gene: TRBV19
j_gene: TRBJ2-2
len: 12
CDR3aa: CASSIGSGELFF

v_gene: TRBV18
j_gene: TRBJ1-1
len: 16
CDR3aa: CASSPRTSPGDTEAFF

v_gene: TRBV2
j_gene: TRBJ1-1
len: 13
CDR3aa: CASRPFDTGEAFF

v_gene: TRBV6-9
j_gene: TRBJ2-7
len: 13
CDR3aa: CASSYHPIYEQYF

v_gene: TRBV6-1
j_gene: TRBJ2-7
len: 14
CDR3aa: CASRRGGQGYEQYF

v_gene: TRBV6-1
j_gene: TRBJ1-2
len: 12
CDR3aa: CASGGLFYGYTF

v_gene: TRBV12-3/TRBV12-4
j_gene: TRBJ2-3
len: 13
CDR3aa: CASRRTNSDTQYF

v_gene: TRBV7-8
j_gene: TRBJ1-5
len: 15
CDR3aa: CASSPPGVGDQPQHF

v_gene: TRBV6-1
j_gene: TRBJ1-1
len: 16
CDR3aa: CASSFKTGLFLTEAFF

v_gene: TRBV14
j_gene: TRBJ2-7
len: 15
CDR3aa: CARSQLGDAGGEVYF

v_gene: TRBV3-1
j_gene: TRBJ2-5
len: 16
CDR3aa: CASSPTTSFGGETQYF

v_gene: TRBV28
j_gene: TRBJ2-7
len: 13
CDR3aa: CASSYIVSYEQYF

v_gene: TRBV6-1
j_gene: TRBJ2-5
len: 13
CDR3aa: CASRVLDQETQYF

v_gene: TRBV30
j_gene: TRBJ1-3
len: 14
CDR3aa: CAWSRVNVENTIYF

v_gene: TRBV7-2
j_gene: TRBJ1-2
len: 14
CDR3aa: CASSQATENIGYTF

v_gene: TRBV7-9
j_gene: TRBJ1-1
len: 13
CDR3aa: CASRLSQNTEAFF

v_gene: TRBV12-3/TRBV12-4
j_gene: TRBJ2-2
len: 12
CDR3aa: CASSLPPGELFF

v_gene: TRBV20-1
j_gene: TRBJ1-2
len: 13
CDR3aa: CSARDSAETGYTF

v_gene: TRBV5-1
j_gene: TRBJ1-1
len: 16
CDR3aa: CASSLVIGTGFTEAFF

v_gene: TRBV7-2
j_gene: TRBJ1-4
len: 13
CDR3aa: CASSQGFGEKLFF

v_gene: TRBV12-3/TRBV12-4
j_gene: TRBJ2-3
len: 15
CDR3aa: CASSLVVRGTDTQYF

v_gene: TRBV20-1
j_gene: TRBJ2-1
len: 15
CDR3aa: CSALGLAGEYNEQFF

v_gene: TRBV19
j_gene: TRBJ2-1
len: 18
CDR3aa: CASSIRIRAPPVMHEQFF

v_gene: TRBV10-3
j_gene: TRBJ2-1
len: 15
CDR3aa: CAIRSGTSGNYEQFF

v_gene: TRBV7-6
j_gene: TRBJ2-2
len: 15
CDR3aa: CASSLVVRDTGELFF

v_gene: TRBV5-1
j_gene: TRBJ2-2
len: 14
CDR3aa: CSSSFGRNTGELFF

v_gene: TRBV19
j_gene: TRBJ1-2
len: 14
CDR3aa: CASRVDSENYGYTF

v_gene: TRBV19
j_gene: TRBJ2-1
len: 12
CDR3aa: CASSGTMNEQFF

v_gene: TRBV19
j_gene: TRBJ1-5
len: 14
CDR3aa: CASSPGQEYQPQHF

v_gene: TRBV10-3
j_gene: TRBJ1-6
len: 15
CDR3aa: CAISAGTAYNSPLHF

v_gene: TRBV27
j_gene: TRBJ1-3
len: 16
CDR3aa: CASSPLGEGVGNTIYF

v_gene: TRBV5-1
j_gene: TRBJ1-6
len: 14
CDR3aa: CASAGTGNNSPLHF

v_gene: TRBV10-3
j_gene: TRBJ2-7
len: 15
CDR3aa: CAIQGAGTGSYEQYF

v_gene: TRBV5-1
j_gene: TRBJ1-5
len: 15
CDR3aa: CASSEQGNSNQPQHF

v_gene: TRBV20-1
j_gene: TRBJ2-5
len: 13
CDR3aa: CSAHDRNQETQYF

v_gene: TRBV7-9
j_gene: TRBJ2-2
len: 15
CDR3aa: CASSRRQGGTGELFF

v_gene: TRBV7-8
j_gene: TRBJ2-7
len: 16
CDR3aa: CASSLAGSSFSYEQYF

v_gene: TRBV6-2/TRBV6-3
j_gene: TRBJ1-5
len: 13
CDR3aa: CASSYTDNQPQHF

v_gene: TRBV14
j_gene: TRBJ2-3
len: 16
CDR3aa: CASSQDLSLRSHTQYF

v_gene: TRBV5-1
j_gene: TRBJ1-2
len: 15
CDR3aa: CASRSRFGEDYGYTF

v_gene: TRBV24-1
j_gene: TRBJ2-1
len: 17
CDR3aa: CATSDLKGDPGVDEQFF